This record concerns one T cell receptor beta chain sequence. The CDR3 loop spans 14 amino acids. V dropped 3 bases and J dropped 5 bases, with 13 bases sitting between them. The germline gives CDR1 SGHNT, CDR2 YENEEA. Seattle participants joined during active infection and were tracked over time. The data are from a study of blood T cell repertoires in COVID-19. Study information: Donors in the United States, Italy and Spain gave samples during acute or convalescent COVID-19. T cells, B-cell-depleted T cells, or PBMCs provided the cDNA or gDNA that served as material.

In the authors' workflow: Researchers report that nucleated cell counts were estimated from reference gene primer amplification. Produced via immunoSEQ multiplex PCR; TCRdb's table is partial and in-frame only. V, J and clone size are taken as reported in that table, and D and trimming were inferred from the DNA itself. The sample carries about 160,000 clones, approximately 84% recorded once. The origin of this receptor is a woman between 55 and 75 years old with COVID-19, enrolled during active disease. The source material was peripheral blood. This chain links TRBV11-3 with TRBJ2-5, with D possibly TRBD1 on 6 matching bases. Here the CDR3 reads CASSLKQGEETQYF. CDR3 DNA: TGTGCCAGCAGCTTGAAACAGGGTGAGGAGACCCAGTACTTC.